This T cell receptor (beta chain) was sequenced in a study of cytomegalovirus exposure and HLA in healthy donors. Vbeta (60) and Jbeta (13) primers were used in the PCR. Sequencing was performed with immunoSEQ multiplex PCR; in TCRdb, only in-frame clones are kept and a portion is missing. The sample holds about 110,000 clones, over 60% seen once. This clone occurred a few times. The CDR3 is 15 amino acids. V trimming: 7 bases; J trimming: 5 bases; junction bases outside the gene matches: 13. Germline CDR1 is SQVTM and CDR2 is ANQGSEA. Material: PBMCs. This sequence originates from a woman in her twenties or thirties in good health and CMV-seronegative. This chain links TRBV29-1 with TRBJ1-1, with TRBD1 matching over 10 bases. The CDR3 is CSAHTRTGGRTEAFF. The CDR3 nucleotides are TGCAGCGCCCACACCCGGACAGGGGGGAGGACTGAAGCTTTCTTT.